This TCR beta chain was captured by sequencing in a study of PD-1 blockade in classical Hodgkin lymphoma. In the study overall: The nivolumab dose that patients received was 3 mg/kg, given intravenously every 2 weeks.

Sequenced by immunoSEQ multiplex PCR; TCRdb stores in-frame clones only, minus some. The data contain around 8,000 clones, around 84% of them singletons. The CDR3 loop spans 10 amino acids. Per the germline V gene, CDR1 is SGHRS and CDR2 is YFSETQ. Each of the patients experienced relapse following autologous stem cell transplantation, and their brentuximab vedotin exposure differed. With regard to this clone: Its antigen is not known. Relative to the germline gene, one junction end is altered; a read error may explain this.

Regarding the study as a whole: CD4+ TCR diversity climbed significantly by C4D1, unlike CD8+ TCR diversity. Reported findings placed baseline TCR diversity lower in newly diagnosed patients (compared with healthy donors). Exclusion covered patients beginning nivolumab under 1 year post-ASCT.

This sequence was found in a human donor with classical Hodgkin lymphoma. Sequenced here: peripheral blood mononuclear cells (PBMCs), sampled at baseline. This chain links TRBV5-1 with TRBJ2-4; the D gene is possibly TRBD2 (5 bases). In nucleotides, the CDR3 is TGCGCCAGCAGCTTGGCCGGGAATGACTTC. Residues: CASSLAGNDF.